These 22 T cell receptor beta chains originate from one sample sequenced in a study of T cell clusters in autoimmune cytopenias. One tube held mixed TRB-A and TRB-B primer pools for touch-down PCR. TCRdb re-called the multiplex PCR reads; every CDR3 protein appears as one record, without DNA. The sample yields almost 3,000 distinct CDR3 sequences, of which the top ten take up roughly 6.3%. TRB amplification used approximately 250 ng of peripheral blood genomic DNA. This sample was also put to use in a study of T cell repertoires in aging, cancer and after chemotherapy.

The sequenced sample was peripheral blood. The receptors here all came from a human donor in good health.

This clonotype ranks as medium-sized (0.01 to 0.1%) in terms of frequency. The genes are TRBV10-3 and TRBJ1-6. From germline, CDR1 is ENHRY and CDR2 SYGVKD. The CDR3 length is 13 residues. CDR3 sequence: CALQSSYNSPLHF.

This clonotype counts as medium-sized by frequency. This sequence joins TRBV27 and TRBJ2-7; the D gene TCRdb calls, TRBD1, cannot be checked with no DNA. Germline CDR1 is MNHEY and CDR2 is SMNVEV (reference sequence). The CDR3 spans 15 residues. CDR3: CASTRIGQGRREQYF.

This clonotype registers medium-sized by frequency. The chain joins TRBV5-4 to TRBJ2-7; TCRdb names TRBD2, which stays unverified in the absence of DNA. The germline gives CDR1 SGHNT, CDR2 YYREEE (reference sequence). The CDR3 runs to 15 residues. The CDR3 protein is CASSSRTSGRYEQYF.

By frequency, this clonotype is medium-sized. This sequence joins TRBV24-1 and TRBJ2-2; TCRdb's D gene call, TRBD1, goes unchecked for lack of DNA. The CDR3 has 15 residues. Germline CDR1 KGHDR, CDR2 SFDVKD. The CDR3 here is CATSEGGAWTGELFF.

This clonotype registers medium-sized by frequency. The CDR3 region is CATSDRTEVYGYTF. The V and J genes are TRBV24-1 and TRBJ1-2; with no DNA, the TCRdb D assignment of TRBD1 cannot be verified. Germline CDR1 KGHDR, CDR2 SFDVKD. The CDR3 is 14 amino acids.

V gene TRBV19 combines with J gene TRBJ1-2; TCRdb's D gene call, TRBD1, goes unchecked for lack of DNA. The CDR3 runs to 16 residues. CDR1 is LNHDA, CDR2 SQIVND, per germline (reference sequence). CDR3 loop: CASGSGPGQGNYGYTF.

This clonotype ranks as medium-sized in terms of frequency. CDR3 loop: CASSVPGGRYTF. J is TRBJ1-2 and V is TRBV5-4; the D gene TCRdb calls, TRBD1, cannot be checked with no DNA. The CDR3 length is 12 residues. Germline loops: CDR1 SGHNT, CDR2 YYREEE (reference sequence).

Measured by frequency, this clonotype is medium-sized (0.01 to 0.1%). V is TRBV30 and J is TRBJ2-5; the D call from TCRdb, TRBD1, cannot be confirmed without DNA. The CDR3 sequence is 14 residues long. Per germline, CDR1 GTSNPN and CDR2 SVGIG (reference sequence). Here the CDR3 reads CAWSVPPQRKTQYF. The variable domain in full, with the rest retrieved from reference TRBV30 and TRBJ2-5, is SQTIHQWPATLVQPVGSPLSLECTVEGTSNPNLYWYRQAAGRGLQLLFYSVGIGQISSEVPQNLSASRPQDRQFILSSKKLLLSDSGFYLCAWSVPPQRKTQYFGPGTRLLVL.

The rearrangement links TRBV10-3 to TRBJ1-1; as DNA is missing, the TRBD1 call by TCRdb cannot be tested. The CDR3 runs 14 residues. Germline loops: CDR1 ENHRY, CDR2 SYGVKD. The CDR3 is CASCLDTGNTEAFF.

The chain joins TRBV28 to TRBJ1-2. Germline V gene lookup returns CDR1 MDHEN and CDR2 SYDVKM. The CDR3 extends over 12 amino acids. CDR3 protein: CASSLQRVGYTF.

This clonotype registers medium-sized by frequency. The chain joins TRBV10-3 to TRBJ2-2; TCRdb reports TRBD1, a call that lacks DNA to check it against. Germline CDR1 ENHRY, CDR2 SYGVKD. CDR3 length: 14 residues. This CDR3 reads CAISGLRGQGELFF.

Judged by frequency, this clonotype is medium-sized. This sequence joins TRBV5-5 and TRBJ1-5. Looked up from germline, CDR1 is SGHKS and CDR2 is YYEKEE (reference sequence). This CDR3 has 15 amino acids. The CDR3 is CASIRSPSSNQPQHF.

This clonotype is identified as medium-sized from frequency. This chain joins TRBV5-4 and TRBJ2-1; no DNA is available, so the TRBD1 call from TCRdb remains unchecked. The germline CDR1 and CDR2 sequences are SGHNT and YYREEE (reference sequence). This CDR3 has 13 residues. The CDR3 loop is CASSPFGQFEQFF.

In terms of frequency, this clonotype is medium-sized. The rearrangement uses TRBV27 and TRBJ1-4. The CDR3 consists of 15 residues. Germline CDR1 is MNHEY and CDR2 is SMNVEV (reference sequence). CDR3 sequence: CASRAIGATNEKLFF.

Judged by frequency, this clonotype is medium-sized. CDR3: CASSEASLAGGDTQYF. The chain has TRBV6-1 and TRBJ2-3; TCRdb lists TRBD2, though no DNA is available to test this call. In germline, CDR1 is MNHNS, CDR2 SASEGT. The CDR3 has 16 residues.

The rearrangement links TRBV20-1 to TRBJ1-5; as DNA is missing, the TRBD1 call by TCRdb cannot be tested. This CDR3 region has 16 residues. From germline, CDR1 is DFQATT and CDR2 SNEGSKA (reference sequence). This CDR3 is CSAVTGGRMGNQPQHF.

The chain carries TRBV7-2 and TRBJ2-1; the TCRdb call, TRBD1, lacks DNA for checking. The germline CDR1 and CDR2 sequences are SGHTA and FQGNSA. CDR3 length equals 14 residues. The CDR3 here is CASSSRKEGDEQFF.

The chain joins TRBV10-3 to TRBJ1-6; TCRdb returns TRBD1, unconfirmable since there is no DNA. The CDR3 sequence is 16 residues long. Germline values: CDR1 ENHRY, CDR2 SYGVKD. CDR3 region: CAISPNRGLIGSPLHF.

This clonotype is called medium-sized based on its frequency. The genes are TRBV5-1 and TRBJ1-6. CDR1 is SGHRS and CDR2 is YFSETQ in the germline V gene. This CDR3 comprises 13 residues. The CDR3 is CASSLSDYSPLHF.

Judged by frequency, this clonotype is medium-sized. J is TRBJ2-5 and V is TRBV6-5; with no DNA, the TCRdb D assignment of TRBD1 cannot be verified. Per germline, CDR1 MNHEY and CDR2 SVGAGI. The CDR3 runs 14 residues. The CDR3: CASSYSQGKETQYF.

Measured by frequency, this clonotype is medium-sized. The chain is built from TRBV18 and TRBJ2-7. This CDR3 has 16 residues. The germline V gene has CDR1 KGHSH and CDR2 LQKENI. The CDR3 loop reads CASSPGSLTATYEQYF.

By frequency, this clonotype registers medium-sized. This sequence joins TRBV19 and TRBJ1-4; TCRdb names TRBD1, which stays unverified in the absence of DNA. Germline V lookup: CDR1 LNHDA, CDR2 SQIVND (reference sequence). The CDR3 is 15 residues long. CDR3 residues: CASGTSGTGNEKLFF.